These 21 T cell receptor beta chains were sequenced from one sample in a study of cytomegalovirus exposure and HLA in healthy donors. PCR amplification relied on 60 Vbeta primers (plus 13 Jbeta primers). Sequencing used immunoSEQ multiplex PCR; TCRdb keeps in-frame clones, though not all of them. Recorded for this sample: over 65,000 clones. The sequenced material came from PBMCs. All receptors come from a man aged 25 to 40 in good health and CMV-seronegative.

The chain joins TRBV19 to TRBJ2-1, with D tentatively TRBD1 (6 bases). Trimming took 3 bases from V and 10 from J, leaving 13 bases between them. This CDR3 is built from 13 residues. CDR1 is LNHDA and CDR2 is SQIVND in the germline V gene (reference sequence). The CDR3 region is CASSIRNREEQFF. In nucleotides, the CDR3 is TGTGCCAGTAGTATTCGGAACAGGGAAGAGCAGTTCTTC.

V is TRBV30 and J is TRBJ2-2; 10 bases align to TRBD2. Trimming at V came to 8 bases and at J to 3 bases, leaving 9 bases not matched to a gene. This CDR3 has 15 residues. Germline V gene sequence: CDR1 GTSNPN, CDR2 SVGIG (reference sequence). DNA for the CDR3: TGTGCCGCGAGCAGAGGGACTAGCGACACCGGGGAGCTGTTTTTT. Translation gives CAASRGTSDTGELFF.

The rearrangement uses TRBV6-1 and TRBJ1-2; D is perhaps TRBD1 (5 bases). Germline V gene lookup returns CDR1 MNHNS and CDR2 SASEGT. V gave up 5 bases and J gave up 3 bases, with 10 bases separating them. CDR3 size: 13 residues. This CDR3 reads CASSFGGDYGYTF. In nucleotides, the CDR3 is TGTGCCAGCAGTTTCGGGGGGGACTATGGCTACACCTTC.

This chain connects TRBV5-6 to TRBJ2-1, with 9 bases lining up with TRBD2. The CDR3 length is 15 residues. CDR1 is SGHDT, CDR2 YYEEEE, per germline. Unmatched junction bases numbered 13, after V lost 7 bases and J lost 8 bases. The CDR3 protein is CASCTWAGGIHEQFF. The CDR3 nucleotides are TGTGCCAGCTGTACTTGGGCGGGAGGGATTCATGAGCAGTTCTTC.

The J gene is TRBJ1-3, the V gene TRBV29-1, with unresolved D. Germline lookup yields CDR1 SQVTM and CDR2 ANQGSEA. This CDR3 spans 13 amino acids. Trimming pared 3 bases from V and 2 bases from J, leaving 8 bases between. The DNA of the CDR3 is TGCAGCGTTGAGGAGTCCGCTGGAAACACCATATATTTT. Translating it yields CSVEESAGNTIYF.

This chain links TRBV30 with TRBJ1-1; D perhaps matches TRBD1 (5 bases). The CDR3 runs 15 residues. Germline CDR1 and CDR2: GTSNPN and SVGIG (reference sequence). V lost 1 base and J lost 0, with 12 bases in between. For the CDR3, the DNA is TGTGCCTGGAGTGAGTGGAGGGGCATGAACACTGAAGCTTTCTTT. It translates to CAWSEWRGMNTEAFF.

The genes are TRBV9 and TRBJ2-1, with 10 bases that match TRBD1. The length of the CDR3 is 15 residues. Per the germline V gene, CDR1 is SGDLS and CDR2 is YYNGEE. V dropped 3 bases and J dropped 2; count of bases not matched to a gene: 2. CDR3 sequence: CASSAGQGPYNEQFF. The CDR3 nucleotides are TGTGCCAGCAGCGCGGGACAGGGGCCCTACAATGAGCAGTTCTTC.

The V call is TRBV6-5, the J call TRBJ1-6, with a weak D call TRBD1 (6 bases). Germline values: CDR1 MNHEY, CDR2 SVGAGI. The CDR3 consists of 15 residues. Trimming pared 5 bases from V and 2 bases from J, leaving 10 bases between. The CDR3 region is CASSRGGTYNSPLHF. The CDR3 DNA reads as TGTGCCAGCAGTCGTGGGGGCACCTATAATTCACCCCTCCACTTT.

J is TRBJ2-3 and V is TRBV5-6; D remains ambiguous. V gave up 1 base and J gave up 2 bases, with 11 bases separating them. CDR1 is SGHDT, CDR2 YYEEEE, per germline. The CDR3 is made up of 15 amino acids. CDR3 region: CASSLYGQTTDTQYF. The CDR3 nucleotides are TGTGCCAGCAGCTTGTATGGGCAGACCACAGATACGCAGTATTTT.

The chain combines TRBV9 with TRBJ2-7; 8 nucleotides match TRBD1. J lost 3 bases, V lost 0 bases, and 5 bases had no gene match. Germline CDR1 SGDLS, CDR2 YYNGEE. The CDR3 runs 15 residues. CDR3: CASSVAGTGIYEQYF. As DNA, the CDR3 is TGTGCCAGCAGCGTAGCCGGGACAGGCATCTACGAGCAGTACTTC.

By frequency, this clone registers medium-sized. The V call is TRBV23-1, the J call TRBJ2-1; 9 bases are a match to TRBD2. TRBV23-1 is noted as an ORF with a role that remains uncertain. The CDR3 covers 16 residues. The V segment lost 0 bases and the J segment 8 bases; nucleotides outside the gene matches: 8. The CDR3 DNA reads as TGCGCCAGCAGTCAATCTGGCGGGGGGGCGGGCGATGAGCAGTTCTTC. Translating it yields CASSQSGGGAGDEQFF.

This chain connects TRBV7-9 to TRBJ2-7, with a weak D call TRBD1 (6 bases). CDR1 is SEHNR and CDR2 is FQNEAQ in the germline V gene (reference sequence). The CDR3 length is 14 residues. Between the trimmed V and J ends, which lost 3 bases and 4 bases, there was a span of 13 bases. The CDR3 nucleotides are TGTGCCAGCAGCTTGACAGGTGGGAAATACGAGCAGTACTTC. This encodes CASSLTGGKYEQYF.

The chain employs TRBV7-9 and TRBJ2-5; possible D gene TRBD2, 6 bases. The CDR3 runs to 15 residues. The ends were cut back, 0 bases at V and 4 bases at J, with 12 bases in the middle. Germline assignment: CDR1 SEHNR and CDR2 FQNEAQ (reference sequence). CDR3 protein: CASSLAPGSRETQYF. CDR3 coding DNA: TGTGCCAGCAGCTTAGCACCCGGGAGTAGAGAGACCCAGTACTTC. The full variable domain, in which reference TRBV7-9 and TRBJ2-5 provide the parts outside the CDR3, is DTGVSQNPRHKITKRGQNVTFRCDPISEHNRLYWYRQTLGQGPEFLTYFQNEAQLEKSRLLSDRFSAERPKGSFSTLEIQRTEQGDSAMYLCASSLAPGSRETQYFGPGTRLLVL.

The V and J genes are TRBV4-3 and TRBJ2-5; 9 nucleotides align to TRBD2. The germline V gene encodes CDR1 LGHNA and CDR2 YSLEER. The CDR3 is 14 amino acids. V lost 1 base, J lost 5 bases, and 2 bases stayed unmatched. In DNA form, the CDR3 reads TGCGCCAGCAGCCAAGGAACTAGCGGGGAGACCCAGTACTTC. Its translation: CASSQGTSGETQYF.

As DNA, the CDR3 is TGTGCCAGCAGCCGGACACACGAGCAGTACTTC. It encodes CASSRTHEQYF. This sequence joins TRBV7-9 and TRBJ2-7; possibly TRBD1 for D (5 bases). The CDR3 runs to 11 residues. Germline loops: CDR1 SEHNR, CDR2 FQNEAQ (reference sequence). Trimming shortened V by 5 bases and J by 5 bases, and 7 bases separated the two germline ends.

This chain links TRBV6-1 with TRBJ2-4, with 7 bases matching TRBD1. Per germline, CDR1 MNHNS and CDR2 SASEGT. V lost 8 bases, J lost 8 bases, and 12 bases stayed unmatched. The CDR3 loop spans 14 amino acids. The CDR3 here is CASDLGQAGDIQYF. The CDR3 bases are TGTGCCAGCGATCTAGGACAGGCTGGGGACATTCAGTACTTC.

V gene TRBV4-3 combines with J gene TRBJ2-5; 7 nucleotides align to TRBD1. Germline V gene sequence: CDR1 LGHNA, CDR2 YSLEER. The CDR3 is 15 residues long. The ends lost 3 bases at V and 5 bases at J; junction bases unmatched: 9. The CDR3 here is CASSHLQGRGETQYF. The CDR3 nucleotides read TGCGCCAGCAGCCATCTACAGGGGAGAGGGGAGACCCAGTACTTC.

The chain carries TRBV19 and TRBJ1-1; 7 nucleotides match TRBD1. The germline V gene has CDR1 LNHDA and CDR2 SQIVND (reference sequence). The junction had 3 bases not matched to a gene; V was cut back by 1 base and J by 4 bases. This CDR3 is 14 amino acids long. CDR3 DNA sequence: TGTGCCAGTAGTATAGTGGAGGGGGCCACTGAAGCTTTCTTT. This codes for CASSIVEGATEAFF.

For the CDR3, the DNA is TGCGCCAGCAGCTTGGAGACAGGGAAGACTAGGTACGAGCAGTACTTC. Translation gives CASSLETGKTRYEQYF. J is TRBJ2-7 and V is TRBV5-1, with a possible D match to TRBD1 (7 bases). CDR1 and CDR2 from the germline V gene are SGHRS and YFSETQ. The CDR3 extends over 16 amino acids. Trimming shortened V by 0 bases and J by 4 bases, and 17 bases separated the two germline ends.

V is TRBV5-1 and J is TRBJ2-7; no clear D gene. Trimming took off 5 bases at V and 1 base at J, with 19 bases between the two ends. The CDR3 runs to 16 residues. Looked up from germline, CDR1 is SGHRS and CDR2 is YFSETQ. In nucleotides, the CDR3 is TGCGCCAGCAGACACGCCCCCCAGCGAATTTCCTACGAGCAGTACTTC. The encoded protein is CASRHAPQRISYEQYF.

The chain has TRBV7-9 and TRBJ1-1; D is unclear. Trimming left V 8 bases short and J 2 bases short, with 12 bases between. The V gene's germline CDR1 is SEHNR and CDR2 FQNEAQ (reference sequence). The CDR3 loop spans 13 amino acids. In nucleotides, the CDR3 is TGTGCCAGCGGTCTTGAGGCTAACACTGAAGCTTTCTTT. It codes for CASGLEANTEAFF.